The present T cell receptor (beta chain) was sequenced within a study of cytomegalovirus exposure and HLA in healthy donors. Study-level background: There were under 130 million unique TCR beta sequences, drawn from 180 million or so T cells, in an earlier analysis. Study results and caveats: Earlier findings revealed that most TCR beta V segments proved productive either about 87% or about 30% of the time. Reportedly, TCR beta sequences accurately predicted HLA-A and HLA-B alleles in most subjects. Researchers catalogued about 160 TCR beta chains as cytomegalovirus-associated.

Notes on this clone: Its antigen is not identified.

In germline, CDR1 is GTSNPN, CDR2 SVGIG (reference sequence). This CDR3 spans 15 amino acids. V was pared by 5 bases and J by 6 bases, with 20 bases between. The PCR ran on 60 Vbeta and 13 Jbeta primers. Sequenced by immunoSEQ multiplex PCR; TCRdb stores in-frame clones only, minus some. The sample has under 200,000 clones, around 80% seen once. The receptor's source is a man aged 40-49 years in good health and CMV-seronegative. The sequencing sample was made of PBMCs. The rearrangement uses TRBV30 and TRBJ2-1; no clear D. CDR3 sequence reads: CAWGPRRLVGNEQFF. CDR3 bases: TGTGCCTGGGGTCCGCGGCGATTGGTCGGCAATGAGCAGTTCTTC.